Listed here are 19 T cell receptor beta chains from one sample, sequenced in a study of post-analysis software for immune sequencing data. Study-level findings and limits: Five or six TRBV segments were significantly more frequent in patients than in controls. TRBV5-6, TRBV5-1 and TRBV20-1 were among these segments.

TCR beta cDNA libraries included unique molecular identifiers. TCRdb reprocessed the PCR reads via MiXCR and lists one record per CDR3 protein. This table has about 770,000 distinct CDR3 sequences, approximately 44% appearing once. What these receptors recognize is not known. The sample taken for sequencing was blood. The receptor source for this set is a girl aged 10-17 years with multiple sclerosis.

The chain has TRBV20-1 and TRBJ2-3; the D gene is possibly TRBD2 (6 bases). Germline V gives CDR1 DFQATT, CDR2 SNEGSKA (reference sequence). There are 18 residues in the CDR3. V lost 2 bases and J lost 4, with 25 bases in between. The CDR3 nucleotides read TGCAGTGCTAGACGAGCGGTCGGCGGGATAGATATGGCAGATACGCAGTATTTT. Its translation: CSARRAVGGIDMADTQYF.

This chain uses TRBV9 with TRBJ2-3; D not certain. Germline V gene lookup returns CDR1 SGDLS and CDR2 YYNGEE. The CDR3 spans 14 residues. Deletions cut 0 bases from V and 3 bases from J, with 8 bases between. DNA of the CDR3: TGTGCCAGCAGCGTAGGAGGCAGGACAGATACGCAGTATTTT. Translation: CASSVGGRTDTQYF.

The chain recombines TRBV7-2 with TRBJ2-6; D is ambiguous. Germline V gives CDR1 SGHTA, CDR2 FQGNSA. V shed 7 bases and J shed 2 bases, with 6 bases lying between them. The CDR3 sequence is 13 residues long. The CDR3 DNA reads as TGTGCCAGCAACTTCGCTGGGGCCAACGTCCTGACTTTC. It yields the protein CASNFAGANVLTF.

As DNA, the CDR3 is TGCAGTGCGACCGGGACTACCTTAACTACAGATACGCAGTATTTT. Encoded protein: CSATGTTLTTDTQYF. This sequence joins TRBV20-1 and TRBJ2-3; TRBD2 aligns across 7 bases. With V trimmed by 6 bases and J by 3 bases, 12 bases remained unmatched. CDR1 and CDR2 (germline): DFQATT, SNEGSKA (reference sequence). The CDR3 covers 15 residues.

The chain carries TRBV3-1 and TRBJ1-2; D might be TRBD1 (6 bases). CDR1 and CDR2 (germline): LGHDT, YNNKEL (reference sequence). CDR3 size: 14 residues. The V end lost 2 bases, the J end lost 3 bases, and 10 bases lay between the germline ends. The CDR3 sequence: CASSQSTGYYGYTF. The CDR3 bases are TGTGCCAGCAGCCAATCCACAGGGTACTATGGCTACACCTTC.

The chain carries TRBV27 and TRBJ2-3; D might be TRBD1 (6 bases). CDR1 and CDR2 (germline): MNHEY, SMNVEV (reference sequence). Trimming took 3 bases from V and 3 from J, leaving 10 bases between them. There are 14 residues in the CDR3. The CDR3 is CASSLQGLTDTQYF. The CDR3 DNA sequence: TGTGCCAGCAGTTTGCAGGGGTTGACAGATACGCAGTATTTT.

This clonotype was seen only a few times. The chain recombines TRBV6-1 with TRBJ2-6, with 9 nucleotides matching TRBD1. The length of the CDR3 is 18 residues. Trimming removed 4 bases from V and 0 bases from J; junction bases left unmatched: 7. Germline CDR1 is MNHNS and CDR2 is SASEGT. DNA of the CDR3: TGTGCCAGCAGTGTCCCGGGACAGGGTCCCTCTGGGGCCAACGTCCTGACTTTC. Its translation is CASSVPGQGPSGANVLTF.

This clonotype was seen only a few times. The chain combines TRBV12-3 or TRBV12-4 with TRBJ1-5; D is ambiguous. The CDR3 loop spans 16 amino acids. Trimming took 1 base from V and 2 from J, leaving 12 bases between them. The DNA for the CDR3 is TGTGCCAGCAGTTTAGGGCCGTGGAATGGCAATCAGCCCCAGCATTTT. It is translated as CASSLGPWNGNQPQHF.

The chain links TRBV7-2 to TRBJ2-3; 12 bases map to TRBD1. The CDR3 has 19 residues. With 5 bases clipped from V and 2 bases from J, the junction kept 14 bases outside the gene matches. CDR1 is SGHTA and CDR2 is FQGNSA in the germline V gene. The CDR3 loop reads CASSPPPGQGARSTDTQYF. The CDR3 DNA reads TGTGCCAGCAGCCCACCACCGGGACAGGGGGCGAGGTCCACAGATACGCAGTATTTT.

This clonotype was counted only a few times. The V and J genes are TRBV6-6 and TRBJ2-1; 8 nucleotides line up with TRBD1. The germline gives CDR1 MNHNY, CDR2 SVGAGI (reference sequence). The CDR3 has 17 amino acids. V dropped 0 bases and J dropped 4; count of bases not matched to a gene: 8. This CDR3 is CASSYSRRQGPYNEQFF. CDR3 in DNA: TGTGCCAGCAGTTACTCGCGCAGACAGGGGCCTTACAATGAGCAGTTCTTC.

This clonotype was found a few times. CDR3 bases: TGTGCCAGCAGTGTGACAGGGGGCTATGGCTACACCTTC. Protein sequence: CASSVTGGYGYTF. The chain joins TRBV27 to TRBJ1-2, with 9 positions matching TRBD1. This CDR3 is built from 13 residues. Germline assignment: CDR1 MNHEY and CDR2 SMNVEV (reference sequence). V shed 5 bases and J 4 bases; nucleotides not matched to a gene: 2.

The J gene is TRBJ2-5, the V gene TRBV12-3 or TRBV12-4, with D hard to call. The CDR3 is 15 residues long. Trimming cost V 3 bases and J 0 bases, with 11 bases left between them. The CDR3 here is CASSFGRPYQETQYF. CDR3 coding DNA: TGTGCCAGCAGTTTTGGTCGGCCGTACCAAGAGACCCAGTACTTC.

Written as DNA, the CDR3 is TGCAGCGTTGAAGATAAGGCCCTAGCTAGCACAGATACGCAGTATTTT. It yields the protein CSVEDKALASTDTQYF. The genes are TRBV29-1 and TRBJ2-3, with D possibly matching TRBD2 (5 bases). V was pared by 0 bases and J by 0 bases, with 13 bases between. The CDR3 is made up of 16 amino acids. Germline loops: CDR1 SQVTM, CDR2 ANQGSEA.

The chain carries TRBV20-1 and TRBJ2-5; the D gene is possibly TRBD1 (5 bases). The end of the DNA is better explained by TRBJ2-7, so the J call may be wrong. CDR1 DFQATT and CDR2 SNEGSKA come from the germline V gene (reference sequence). CDR3 length: 14 residues. The CDR3 DNA reads TGCAGTGCTAGTGGGGCAGGACCGTCGGTCGAGCAGTACTTC. It is translated as CSASGAGPSVEQYF.

The chain uses TRBV28 and TRBJ2-1; a possible D gene is TRBD2 (6 bases). Germline V lookup: CDR1 MDHEN, CDR2 SYDVKM. The CDR3 covers 16 residues. Trimming removed 2 bases at V and 0 bases at J, with 11 bases between. CDR3: CASSLVSSGSYNEQFF. CDR3 coding DNA: TGTGCCAGCAGTTTAGTGAGTAGCGGCTCCTACAATGAGCAGTTCTTC. Drawing the rest from reference TRBV28 and TRBJ2-1, the complete variable domain is DVKVTQSSRYLVKRTGEKVFLECVQDMDHENMFWYRQDPGLGLRLIYFSYDVKMKEKGDIPEGYSVSREKKERFSLILESASTNQTSMYLCASSLVSSGSYNEQFFGPGTRLTVL.

J is TRBJ2-7 and V is TRBV29-1; the D gene is possibly TRBD2 (6 bases). V was trimmed by 7 bases and J by 7 bases, leaving 23 bases between them. CDR1 and CDR2 (germline): SQVTM, ANQGSEA. This CDR3 spans 14 amino acids. CDR3 protein: CSALQRGTGDEQYF. The CDR3 DNA reads as TGCAGCGCCCTACAACGCGGGACCGGGGATGAGCAGTACTTC.

This clonotype was observed a few times. This sequence joins TRBV28 and TRBJ1-5; tentatively, D is TRBD1 (6 bases). Trimming pared 6 bases from V and 1 base from J, leaving 13 bases between. Germline V lookup: CDR1 MDHEN, CDR2 SYDVKM. The CDR3 is 15 amino acids. The CDR3 region has the DNA TGTGCCAGCAGGGCAGGGGCGCAGAGCAATCAGCCCCAGCATTTT. Protein: CASRAGAQSNQPQHF.

V is TRBV6-5 and J is TRBJ1-2; 7 bases are shared with TRBD1. The CDR3 is made up of 18 amino acids. From germline, CDR1 is MNHEY and CDR2 SVGAGI. With V trimmed by 0 bases and J by 8 bases, 18 bases remained unmatched. CDR3 nucleotides: TGTGCCAGCAGTTACTCGACCAGGGACAGAGAAGCGCCGGGAGGCTACACCTTC. This encodes CASSYSTRDREAPGGYTF.

The chain couples TRBV10-3 to TRBJ2-1; D gene unclear. Germline V gene sequence: CDR1 ENHRY, CDR2 SYGVKD. V lost 8 bases to trimming and J lost 6 bases, with 8 bases between them. This CDR3 has 11 residues. CDR3 loop: CAIQGSNEQFF. The CDR3 nucleotides are TGTGCCATCCAAGGATCCAATGAGCAGTTCTTC.